Below, 25 T cell receptor beta chains from the same sample are listed, as sequenced in a study of T cells in Graves' hyperthyroidism and ophthalmopathy. Researchers took RNA transcripts and amplified the TCR beta CDR3 regions from them. Researchers ran a first-round RT-PCR on the TCR CDR3 using the HTBI primer set. Each CDR3 protein is one row after TCRdb ran MiXCR on the multiplex PCR reads. The sample includes around 690,000 distinct CDR3 sequences, roughly 17% of them seen just once. What was sequenced was blood. These receptor sequences come from a middle-aged man with Graves' hyperthyroidism.

Comments on this clonotype: This may be a read error: a much more frequent sequence differs by one nucleotide. The chain uses TRBV7-3 and TRBJ2-1, with 7 bases lining up with TRBD2. Germline CDR1 reads SGHTA; CDR2 reads FQGTGA. This CDR3 is 15 amino acids long. The V and J ends lost 4 bases and 7 bases, in that order; junction bases with no gene match: 10. The CDR3 bases are TGTGCCAGCAGCTACGAGGGAGGGCCGGGGAATGAGCAGTTCTTC. Its translation is CASSYEGGPGNEQFF.

This clonotype was seen ten or more times. The chain is built from TRBV12-3 or TRBV12-4 and TRBJ1-5; the D gene is possibly TRBD1 (6 bases). CDR3 length equals 14 residues. V was clipped by 4 bases and J by 7 bases, with 14 bases between them. In nucleotides, the CDR3 is TGTGCCAGCAGTTATCAACAGGGTGTGCAGCCCCAGCATTTT. Translated: CASSYQQGVQPQHF.

The chain combines TRBV5-1 with TRBJ2-1, with 12 bases matching TRBD2. CDR1 and CDR2 from the germline V gene are SGHRS and YFSETQ. V dropped 3 bases and J dropped 7; count of bases not matched to a gene: 5. The length of the CDR3 is 15 residues. Here the CDR3 DNA reads TGCGCCAGCAGCTCGCTAGCGGGAGGGATTAATGAGCAGTTCTTC. Residues: CASSSLAGGINEQFF.

This clonotype was detected many times. The V and J genes are TRBV15 and TRBJ2-1, with 10 bases aligning to TRBD2. Germline-derived CDR1 and CDR2 are LNHNV and YYDKDF (reference sequence). V dropped 5 bases and J dropped 7; count of bases not matched to a gene: 2. This CDR3 comprises 13 residues. CDR3 nucleotide sequence: TGTGCCACCAGCGTGACTAGCGGGAATGAGCAGTTCTTC. Translated: CATSVTSGNEQFF. Looking up the rest from reference TRBV15 and TRBJ2-1 gives the full variable domain: DAMVIQNPRYQVTQFGKPVTLSCSQTLNHNVMYWYQQKSSQAPKLLFHYYDKDFNNEADTPDNFQSRRPNTSFCFLDIRSPGLGDTAMYLCATSVTSGNEQFFGPGTRLTVL.

V is TRBV6-2 or TRBV6-3 and J is TRBJ2-7; 7 nucleotides agree with TRBD1. Per the germline V gene, CDR1 is MNHEY and CDR2 is SVGEGT. The V gene end was trimmed by 8 bases and the J gene end by 4 bases; junction bases not matched to a gene: 2. This CDR3 comprises 11 residues. Here the CDR3 reads CASQGVYEQYF. The CDR3 nucleotides are TGTGCCAGCCAGGGGGTTTACGAGCAGTACTTC.

This clonotype was seen more than once but under ten times. The chain uses TRBV6-1 and TRBJ2-1; D gene unclear. The CDR3 totals 12 residues. Germline CDR1 and CDR2: MNHNS and SASEGT. V was cut by 5 bases and J by 6 bases, with 8 bases left in between. This chain's CDR3 is CASSFIGNEQFF. The CDR3 nucleotides are TGTGCCAGCAGTTTTATAGGCAATGAGCAGTTCTTC.

This clonotype has just one count. The chain combines TRBV20-1 with TRBJ2-1, with D unclear. Trimming shortened V by 3 bases and J by 2 bases, and 8 bases separated the two germline ends. CDR1 DFQATT and CDR2 SNEGSKA come from the germline V gene (reference sequence). This CDR3 region has 13 residues. DNA of the CDR3: TGCAGTGCTAGTGACACTACCTACAATGAGCAGTTCTTC. It encodes CSASDTTYNEQFF.

The rearrangement joins TRBV12-3 or TRBV12-4 to TRBJ1-4; D is unclear. The germline V and J ends were trimmed by 6 bases and 6 bases, with 8 bases remaining between them. This CDR3 comprises 12 residues. This CDR3 reads CASSRIYEKLFF. CDR3 bases: TGTGCCAGCAGCCGGATCTATGAAAAACTGTTTTTT.

This clonotype showed up just a few times. At one of its ends the junction is not consistent with the germline gene, which may arise from a read error. The CDR3 nucleotides are TGCAGTGGTTACCTGCGTCCGAACACTGAAGCTTTCTTC. This encodes CSGYLRPNTEAFF. The gene calls are TRBV20-1 and TRBJ1-1, with D unclear. The germline V gene encodes CDR1 DFQATT and CDR2 SNEGSKA (reference sequence). This CDR3 comprises 13 residues.

This chain connects TRBV11-2 to TRBJ1-2; D is perhaps TRBD1 (6 bases). V was pared by 4 bases and J by 4 bases, with 13 bases between. Looked up from germline, CDR1 is SGHAT and CDR2 is FQNNGV. CDR3 length: 14 residues. CDR3 in amino acids: CASSSLRGAYGYTF. The CDR3 DNA follows: TGTGCCAGCAGCTCCCTACGGGGGGCCTATGGCTACACCTTC.

This clonotype was detected ten times or more. The chain has TRBV2 and TRBJ2-5; 12 bases match TRBD2. The CDR3 is 17 amino acids. Germline CDR1 is SNHLY and CDR2 is FYNNEI. Losses at the gene ends were 2 bases for V and 3 bases for J; bases not matched to a gene: 7. The CDR3 reads CASSERKTSGREETQYF. In DNA, the CDR3 is TGTGCCAGCAGTGAAAGGAAGACTAGCGGGAGAGAAGAGACCCAGTACTTC.

This clonotype was counted ten times or more. CDR3 sequence: CASSTYPPGTASGAHYGYTF. Here the CDR3 DNA reads TGTGCCAGCAGTACATATCCTCCCGGGACCGCAAGCGGGGCACACTATGGCTACACCTTC. V and J are TRBV28 and TRBJ1-2; perhaps TRBD1 as D (5 bases). This CDR3 region has 20 residues. V was trimmed by 5 bases and J by 3 bases, leaving 31 bases between them. Germline CDR1 reads MDHEN; CDR2 reads SYDVKM.

This clonotype was seen at least ten times. This chain connects TRBV5-1 to TRBJ1-1; D is possibly TRBD1 (5 bases). V lost 1 base and J 11 bases, leaving 18 bases between the germline ends. The CDR3 is 14 amino acids. The germline CDR1 and CDR2 sequences are SGHRS and YFSETQ. The CDR3 nucleotides are TGCGCCAGCAGCTTGAGGGTGGATGGGACCAACGCTTTCTTT. It yields the protein CASSLRVDGTNAFF.

In its sample, this clonotype was seen a few times. CDR3 DNA: TGTGCCAGCCCCACCAAGGAAGCGGGAGGACTCTACAATGAGCAGTTCTTC. This translates into CASPTKEAGGLYNEQFF. The chain couples TRBV6-1 to TRBJ2-1; TRBD2 matches 9 bases. CDR1 is MNHNS and CDR2 is SASEGT in the germline V gene. The trim removed 8 bases at V and 3 bases at J, leaving 14 bases unmatched. The CDR3 is made up of 17 amino acids.

In this sample, this clonotype turned up a few times. This rearrangement joins TRBV29-1 to TRBJ1-2; D unclear. CDR3 length: 12 residues. Germline lookup yields CDR1 SQVTM and CDR2 ANQGSEA. The V and J ends lost 2 bases and 8 bases respectively, with 12 bases between them. The CDR3 DNA reads as TGCAGCGTTGAAATTCCCCCGAGCGGCTACACCTTC. Translating it yields CSVEIPPSGYTF. The full variable domain, in which reference TRBV29-1 and TRBJ1-2 provide the parts outside the CDR3, is SAVISQKPSRDICQRGTSLTIQCQVDSQVTMMFWYRQQPGQSLTLIATANQGSEATYESGFVIDKFPISRPNLTFSTLTVSNMSPEDSSIYLCSVEIPPSGYTFGSGTRLTVV.

The sample holds many counts of this clonotype. This chain uses TRBV12-3 or TRBV12-4 with TRBJ1-1; D may be TRBD1 (5 bases). Trimming pared 6 bases from V and 8 bases from J, leaving 13 bases between. The CDR3 consists of 12 residues. The CDR3 DNA is TGTGCCAGCAGGCGAACGGGGACGGAAGCTTTCTTT. It is translated as CASRRTGTEAFF.

V gene TRBV13 combines with J gene TRBJ2-2; 9 bases are shared with TRBD2. The CDR3 extends over 17 amino acids. V shed 5 bases and J 6 bases; nucleotides not matched to a gene: 13. CDR1 and CDR2 (germline): PRHDT, FYEKMQ (reference sequence). CDR3 sequence (DNA): TGTGCCAGCAGCCAATCTATGACTGGCGGGAGGGCCGGGGAGCTGTTTTTT. This sequence encodes CASSQSMTGGRAGELFF.

The chain employs TRBV15 and TRBJ1-4, with D perhaps matching TRBD1 (6 bases). V was shortened by 0 bases and J by 5 bases, with 19 bases between the two germline ends. Germline-derived CDR1 and CDR2 are LNHNV and YYDKDF (reference sequence). There are 18 residues in the CDR3. CDR3 coding DNA: TGTGCCACCAGCAGAGATCCCCCAGGGGCTTCCCTGAATGAAAAACTGTTTTTT. This codes for CATSRDPPGASLNEKLFF. Full variable domain (rest looked up from reference TRBV15 and TRBJ1-4): DAMVIQNPRYQVTQFGKPVTLSCSQTLNHNVMYWYQQKSSQAPKLLFHYYDKDFNNEADTPDNFQSRRPNTSFCFLDIRSPGLGDTAMYLCATSRDPPGASLNEKLFFGSGTQLSVL.

DNA for the CDR3: TGTGCCAGCAGTTACTGGGGCTCGGCAGATACGCAGTATTTT. This codes for CASSYWGSADTQYF. This rearrangement joins TRBV6-5 to TRBJ2-3; D may be TRBD1 (5 bases). The germline gives CDR1 MNHEY, CDR2 SVGAGI. The V gene lost 1 base and the J gene lost 4 bases, with 9 bases spanning the gap. The CDR3 consists of 14 residues.

The J gene is TRBJ2-3, the V gene TRBV5-6; TRBD1 matches 7 bases. This CDR3 is built from 16 residues. Germline CDR1 and CDR2: SGHDT and YYEEEE. The trim removed 0 bases at V and 1 base at J, leaving 5 bases unmatched. CDR3 region: CASSLDHRGRTDTQYF. The CDR3 DNA reads TGTGCCAGCAGCTTGGACCACAGGGGACGCACAGATACGCAGTATTTT.

This clonotype was detected only a few times. A much more abundant neighbour one base away suggests this may be a read error. The chain couples TRBV27 to TRBJ2-1, with a weak D call TRBD2 (6 bases). The CDR3 runs 13 residues. V gave up 5 bases and J gave up 3 bases, with 8 bases separating them. Germline-derived CDR1 and CDR2 are MNHEY and SMNVEV (reference sequence). DNA for the CDR3: TGTGCCAGCAGTACGACTAGCTACAATGAGCAGTTCTTC. Translation: CASSTTSYNEQFF.

The table lists this clonotype with a few counts. This chain uses TRBV27 with TRBJ2-1, with 13 bases matching TRBD2. CDR1 and CDR2 from the germline V gene are MNHEY and SMNVEV (reference sequence). The CDR3 has 16 amino acids. V lost 4 bases and J lost 12; bases outside the gene matches: 12. The CDR3 nucleotides are TGTGCCAGCAGTTATACTTCGGGACTAGCGGGAAATTGGCAGTTCTTC. The encoded protein is CASSYTSGLAGNWQFF.

About this clonotype itself: The DNA is left out, because the CDR3 cannot be placed on it with certainty; the CDR3 is given as TCRdb lists it. The gene calls are TRBV2 and TRBJ2-1; the table names TRBD2, a call not compared with the DNA. CDR1 and CDR2 (germline): SNHLY, FYNNEI. The CDR3 is 24 amino acids long, termini counted. This CDR3 is CASTNQTSMYLCASSPRNRPEQFF.

The genes are TRBV6-1 and TRBJ2-2, with 7 bases identical to TRBD2. Germline assignment: CDR1 MNHNS and CDR2 SASEGT. The CDR3 has 15 residues. J gave up 6 bases and V 5 bases, and 9 bases lay outside the gene matches. CDR3 region: CASSTSGKIAGELFF. The DNA of the CDR3 is TGTGCCAGCAGTACGAGCGGGAAAATAGCCGGGGAGCTGTTTTTT.

This clonotype has a handful of counts. This chain links TRBV7-8 with TRBJ2-2, with D tentatively TRBD2 (6 bases). In germline, CDR1 is SGHVS, CDR2 FQNEAQ. Between the trimmed V and J ends, which lost 4 bases and 5 bases, there was a span of 8 bases. The CDR3 consists of 13 residues. CDR3 sequence: CASSSAGTGELFF. The CDR3 bases are TGTGCCAGCAGCTCGGCGGGAACCGGGGAGCTGTTTTTT.